This TCR beta chain was captured by sequencing in a study of CXCR3-negative and CXCR3-positive naive CD8 T cells. Study-wide findings and caveats: CXCR3 expression dropped partially after cryopreservation, and most assays relied on fresh PBMCs. TRBV-TRBJ usage matched between naive CXCR3-negative and CXCR3-positive cells but not between memory cells.

The germline CDR1 and CDR2 sequences are LGHDT and YNNKEL (reference sequence). The CDR3 is made up of 16 amino acids. A note on this clonotype: The antigen is not known.

UMI-labeled TRB cDNA libraries were prepared by 5' RACE. Following a re-call of the 5' RACE reads, TCRdb has one entry per CDR3 protein and lacks DNA. The table lists some 56,000 distinct CDR3 sequences. The chain joins TRBV3-1 to TRBJ2-3; TCRdb outputs TRBD1, but without DNA this stays unchecked. This clonotype was obtained from a human donor in good health. Some clones in this sample may be carry-over from other donors' samples. Sequencing was done on a sample of memory CD8+ T cells from blood. CDR3 loop: CASSQDGGRGSDTQYF.